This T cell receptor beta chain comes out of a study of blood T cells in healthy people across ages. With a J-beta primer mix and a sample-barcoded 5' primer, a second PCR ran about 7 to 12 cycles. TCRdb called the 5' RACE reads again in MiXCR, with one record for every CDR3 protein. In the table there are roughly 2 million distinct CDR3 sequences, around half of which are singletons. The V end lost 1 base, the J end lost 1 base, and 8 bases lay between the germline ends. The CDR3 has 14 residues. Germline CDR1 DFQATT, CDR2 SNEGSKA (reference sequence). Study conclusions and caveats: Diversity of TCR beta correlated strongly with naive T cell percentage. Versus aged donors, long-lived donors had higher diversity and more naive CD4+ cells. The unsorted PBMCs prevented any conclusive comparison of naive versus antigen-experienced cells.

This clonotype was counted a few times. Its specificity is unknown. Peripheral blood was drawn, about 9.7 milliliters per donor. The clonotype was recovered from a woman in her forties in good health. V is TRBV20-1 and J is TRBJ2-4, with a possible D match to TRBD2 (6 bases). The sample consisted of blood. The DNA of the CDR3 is TGCAGTGCTAGAGGTCGGGGGGCCAAAAACATTCAGTACTTC. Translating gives CSARGRGAKNIQYF.